This T cell receptor beta chain stems from a study of breast tumors, draining lymph nodes, adjacent tissues. Germline CDR1 reads KGHDR; CDR2 reads SFDVKD. The CDR3 has 16 residues. V lost 1 base to trimming and J lost 3 bases, with 14 bases between them. Each CDR3 protein gets one entry after TCRdb re-called the multiplex PCR reads with MiXCR. In the table there are approximately 52,000 distinct CDR3 sequences, under 50% of which are singletons. Broader study findings: Most tumor T cells seemingly derive from lymph node, then expand in tumor. Tumors had less TCR diversity than lymph nodes, more than nontumor tissue.

To note about this clonotype: Its specificity is not known.

This chain joins TRBV24-1 and TRBJ1-2; a weak D match, TRBD1 (5 bases). Sequenced: breast tumor tissue. This sequence originates from a female donor with breast cancer. Some clones in this sample may be carry-over from other donors' samples. The CDR3 nucleotides read TGTGCCACCAGTGATTTCGCAGGGTTCGGGTACTATGGCTACACCTTC. It yields the protein CATSDFAGFGYYGYTF.